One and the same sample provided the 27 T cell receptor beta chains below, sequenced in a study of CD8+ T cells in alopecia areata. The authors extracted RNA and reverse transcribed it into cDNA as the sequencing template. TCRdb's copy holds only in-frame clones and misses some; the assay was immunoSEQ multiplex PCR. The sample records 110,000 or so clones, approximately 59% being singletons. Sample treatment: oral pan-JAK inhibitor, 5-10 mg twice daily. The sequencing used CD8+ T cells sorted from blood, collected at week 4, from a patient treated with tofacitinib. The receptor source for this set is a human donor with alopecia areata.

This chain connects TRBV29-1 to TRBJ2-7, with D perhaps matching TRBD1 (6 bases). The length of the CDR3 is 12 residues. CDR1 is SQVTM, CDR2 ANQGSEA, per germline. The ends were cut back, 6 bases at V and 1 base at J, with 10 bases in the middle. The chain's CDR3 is CSVQGGSYEQYF. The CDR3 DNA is TGCAGCGTACAGGGTGGTTCCTACGAGCAGTACTTC.

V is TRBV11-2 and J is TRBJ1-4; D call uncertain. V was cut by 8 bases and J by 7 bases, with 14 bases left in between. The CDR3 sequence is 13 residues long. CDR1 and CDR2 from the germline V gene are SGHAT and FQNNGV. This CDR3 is CASLDGESEKLFF. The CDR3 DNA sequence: TGTGCCAGCCTGGACGGGGAGAGTGAAAAACTGTTTTTT.

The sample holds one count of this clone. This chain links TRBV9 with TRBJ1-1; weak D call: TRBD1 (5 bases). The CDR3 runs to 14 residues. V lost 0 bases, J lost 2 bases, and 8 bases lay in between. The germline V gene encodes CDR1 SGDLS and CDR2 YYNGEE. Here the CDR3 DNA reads TGTGCCAGCAGCGTAGATGGGGGAAACACTGAAGCTTTCTTT. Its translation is CASSVDGGNTEAFF.

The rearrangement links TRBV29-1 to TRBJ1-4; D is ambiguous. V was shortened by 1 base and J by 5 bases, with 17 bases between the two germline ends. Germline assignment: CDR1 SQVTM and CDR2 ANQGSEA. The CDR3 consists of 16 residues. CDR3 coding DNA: TGCAGCGTTGAAGCGTCGGACCTCGGCCGAAATGAAAAACTGTTTTTT. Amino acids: CSVEASDLGRNEKLFF.

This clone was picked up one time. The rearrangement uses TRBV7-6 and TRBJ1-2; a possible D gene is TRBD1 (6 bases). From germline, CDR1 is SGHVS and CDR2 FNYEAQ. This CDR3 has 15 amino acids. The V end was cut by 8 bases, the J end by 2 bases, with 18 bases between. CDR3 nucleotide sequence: TGTGCCAGCTCCCCCGAGGGGGGGCCGAACTATGGCTACACCTTC. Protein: CASSPEGGPNYGYTF.

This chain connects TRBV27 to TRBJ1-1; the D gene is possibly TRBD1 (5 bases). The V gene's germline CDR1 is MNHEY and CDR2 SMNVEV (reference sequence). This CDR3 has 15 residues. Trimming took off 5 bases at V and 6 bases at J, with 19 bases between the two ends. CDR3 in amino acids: CASSPLGGPVAEAFF. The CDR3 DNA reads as TGTGCCAGCAGTCCACTTGGGGGACCAGTCGCTGAAGCTTTCTTT.

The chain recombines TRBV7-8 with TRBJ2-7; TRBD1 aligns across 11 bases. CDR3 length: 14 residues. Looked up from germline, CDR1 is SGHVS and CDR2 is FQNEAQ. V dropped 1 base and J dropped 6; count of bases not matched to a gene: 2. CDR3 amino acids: CASSLGTGGVEQYF. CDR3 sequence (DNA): TGTGCCAGCAGCTTAGGGACAGGGGGCGTCGAGCAGTACTTC.

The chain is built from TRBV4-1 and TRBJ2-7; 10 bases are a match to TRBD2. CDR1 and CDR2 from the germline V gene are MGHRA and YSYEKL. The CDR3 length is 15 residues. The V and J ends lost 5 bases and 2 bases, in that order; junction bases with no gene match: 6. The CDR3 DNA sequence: TGCGCCAGCAGCTCCTTAGCGGGGGGAACCTACGAGCAGTACTTC. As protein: CASSSLAGGTYEQYF.

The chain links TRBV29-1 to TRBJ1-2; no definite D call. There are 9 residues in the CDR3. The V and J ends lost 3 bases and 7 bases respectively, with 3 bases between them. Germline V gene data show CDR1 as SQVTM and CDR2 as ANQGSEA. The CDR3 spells CSVDAGYTF. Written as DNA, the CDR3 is TGCAGCGTTGATGCTGGCTACACCTTC. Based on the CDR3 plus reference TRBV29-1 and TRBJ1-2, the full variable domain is SAVISQKPSRDICQRGTSLTIQCQVDSQVTMMFWYRQQPGQSLTLIATANQGSEATYESGFVIDKFPISRPNLTFSTLTVSNMSPEDSSIYLCSVDAGYTFGSGTRLTVV.

The CDR3 protein is CASTSLAGDPYSYNEQFF. CDR3 nucleotides: TGTGCCAGCACCTCCCTAGCGGGGGACCCCTACTCCTACAATGAGCAGTTCTTC. The chain is built from TRBV27 and TRBJ2-1; the match to TRBD2 covers 10 bases. V trimming: 7 bases; J trimming: 0 bases; junction bases outside the gene matches: 12. Germline V gene data show CDR1 as MNHEY and CDR2 as SMNVEV (reference sequence). This CDR3 contains 18 residues.

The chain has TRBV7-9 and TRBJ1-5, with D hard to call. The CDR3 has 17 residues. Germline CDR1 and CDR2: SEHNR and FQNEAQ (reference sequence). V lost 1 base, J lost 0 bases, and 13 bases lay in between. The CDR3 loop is CASSLGRTGYSNQPQHF. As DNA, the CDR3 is TGTGCCAGCAGCTTAGGGCGGACGGGTTATAGCAATCAGCCCCAGCATTTT. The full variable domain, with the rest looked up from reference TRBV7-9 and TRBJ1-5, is DTGVSQNPRHKITKRGQNVTFRCDPISEHNRLYWYRQTLGQGPEFLTYFQNEAQLEKSRLLSDRFSAERPKGSFSTLEIQRTEQGDSAMYLCASSLGRTGYSNQPQHFGDGTRLSIL.

The CDR3 reads CASSQTANYGYTF. CDR3 DNA sequence: TGTGCCAGCAGTCAGACAGCTAACTATGGCTACACCTTC. This chain uses TRBV27 with TRBJ1-2; maybe TRBD1 (5 bases). The V end was cut by 5 bases, the J end by 0 bases, with 7 bases between. This CDR3 is 13 amino acids long. Germline CDR1 is MNHEY and CDR2 is SMNVEV (reference sequence).

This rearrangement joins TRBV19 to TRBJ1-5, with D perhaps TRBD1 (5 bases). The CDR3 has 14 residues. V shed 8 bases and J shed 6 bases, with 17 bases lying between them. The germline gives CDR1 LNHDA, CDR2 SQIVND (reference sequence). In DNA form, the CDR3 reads TGTGCCAGTCGGGGGAGGGTTCTGCGTCAGCCCCAGCATTTT. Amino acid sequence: CASRGRVLRQPQHF.

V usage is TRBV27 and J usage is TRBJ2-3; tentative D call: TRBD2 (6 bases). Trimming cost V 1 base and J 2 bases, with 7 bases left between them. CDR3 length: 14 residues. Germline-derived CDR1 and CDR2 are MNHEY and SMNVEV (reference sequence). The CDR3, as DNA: TGTGCCAGCAGTTTATTGGACTACACAGATACGCAGTATTTT. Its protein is CASSLLDYTDTQYF.

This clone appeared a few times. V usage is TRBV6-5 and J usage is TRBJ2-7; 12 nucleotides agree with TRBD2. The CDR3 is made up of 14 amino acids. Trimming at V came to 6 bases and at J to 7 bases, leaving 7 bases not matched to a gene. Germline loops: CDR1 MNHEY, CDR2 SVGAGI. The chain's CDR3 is CASSSSGGADEQYF. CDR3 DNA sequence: TGTGCCAGCAGCTCTAGCGGGGGGGCCGATGAGCAGTACTTC.

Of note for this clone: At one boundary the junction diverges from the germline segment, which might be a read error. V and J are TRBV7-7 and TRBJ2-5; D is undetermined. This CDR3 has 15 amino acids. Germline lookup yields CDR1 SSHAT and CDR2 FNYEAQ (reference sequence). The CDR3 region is CASSFSSMPRETQYF. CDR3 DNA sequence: TGTGCTAGCAGCTTCAGCTCCATGCCTCGGGAGACCCAGTACTTC.

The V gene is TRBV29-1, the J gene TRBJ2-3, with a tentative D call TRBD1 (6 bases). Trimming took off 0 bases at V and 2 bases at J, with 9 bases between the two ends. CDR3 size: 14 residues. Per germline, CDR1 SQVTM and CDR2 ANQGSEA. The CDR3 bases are TGCAGCGTTGAAGATTGGGACACCACAGATACGCAGTATTTT. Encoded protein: CSVEDWDTTDTQYF.

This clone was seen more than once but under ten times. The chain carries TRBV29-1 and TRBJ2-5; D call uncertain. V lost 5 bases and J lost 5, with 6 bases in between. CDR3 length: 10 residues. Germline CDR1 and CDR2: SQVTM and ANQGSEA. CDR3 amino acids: CSVLGETQYF. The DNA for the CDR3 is TGCAGCGTTCTGGGGGAGACCCAGTACTTC.

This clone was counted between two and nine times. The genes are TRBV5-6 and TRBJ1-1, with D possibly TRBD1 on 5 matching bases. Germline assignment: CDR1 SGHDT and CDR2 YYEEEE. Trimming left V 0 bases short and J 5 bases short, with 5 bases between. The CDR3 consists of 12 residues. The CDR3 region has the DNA TGTGCCAGCAGCTTGGAGGGGACTGAAGCTTTCTTT. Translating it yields CASSLEGTEAFF.

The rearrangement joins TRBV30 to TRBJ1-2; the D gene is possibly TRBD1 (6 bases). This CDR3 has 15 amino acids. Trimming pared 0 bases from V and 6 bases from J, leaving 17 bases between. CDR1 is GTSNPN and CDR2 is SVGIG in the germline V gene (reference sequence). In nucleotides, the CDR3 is TGTGCCTGGAGTGTATTTGCCGGGGGCGGAGATGGCTACACCTTC. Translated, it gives CAWSVFAGGGDGYTF.

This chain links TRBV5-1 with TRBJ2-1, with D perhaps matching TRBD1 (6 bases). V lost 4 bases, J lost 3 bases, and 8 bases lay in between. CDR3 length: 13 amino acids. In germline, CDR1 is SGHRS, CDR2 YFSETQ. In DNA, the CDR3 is TGCGCCAGCAGCGGGGACAACTACAATGAGCAGTTCTTC. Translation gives CASSGDNYNEQFF.

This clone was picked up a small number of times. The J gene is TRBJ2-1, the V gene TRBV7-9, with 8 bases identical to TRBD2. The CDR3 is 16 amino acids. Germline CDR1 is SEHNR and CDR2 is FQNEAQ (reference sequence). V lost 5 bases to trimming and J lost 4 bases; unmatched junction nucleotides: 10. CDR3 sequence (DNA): TGTGCCAGCAGCCCCCGATCGGGGGGGCCATACAATGAGCAGTTCTTC. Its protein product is CASSPRSGGPYNEQFF.

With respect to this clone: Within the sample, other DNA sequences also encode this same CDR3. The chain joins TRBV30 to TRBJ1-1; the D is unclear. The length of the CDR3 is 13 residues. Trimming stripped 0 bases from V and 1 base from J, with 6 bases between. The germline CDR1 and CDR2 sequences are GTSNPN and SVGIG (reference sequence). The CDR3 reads CAWSVGGNTEAFF. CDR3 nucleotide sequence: TGTGCCTGGAGTGTCGGCGGGAACACTGAAGCTTTCTTT.

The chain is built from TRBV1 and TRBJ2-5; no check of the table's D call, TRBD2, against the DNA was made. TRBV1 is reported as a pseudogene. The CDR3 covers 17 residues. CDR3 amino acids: CTSSQEPLGTSYETQYF. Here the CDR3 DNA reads TGCACCAGCAGCCAAGAGCCCCTCGGGACTAGCTACGAGACCCAGTACTTC.

The CDR3 DNA sequence: TGTGCCAGCAGCTTAGGCCTAGGATTCTCTGGGGCCAACGTCCTGACTTTC. Translation gives CASSLGLGFSGANVLTF. This chain joins TRBV13 and TRBJ2-6, with D unclear. V dropped 0 bases and J dropped 0 bases, with 9 bases sitting between them. Looked up from germline, CDR1 is PRHDT and CDR2 is FYEKMQ (reference sequence). This CDR3 is built from 17 residues.

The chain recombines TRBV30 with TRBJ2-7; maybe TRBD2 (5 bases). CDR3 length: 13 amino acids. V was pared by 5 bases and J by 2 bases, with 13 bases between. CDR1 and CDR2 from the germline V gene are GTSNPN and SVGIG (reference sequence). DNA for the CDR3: TGTGCCTGGGGAGTTGGGGAGCCCTACGAGCAGTACTTC. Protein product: CAWGVGEPYEQYF.

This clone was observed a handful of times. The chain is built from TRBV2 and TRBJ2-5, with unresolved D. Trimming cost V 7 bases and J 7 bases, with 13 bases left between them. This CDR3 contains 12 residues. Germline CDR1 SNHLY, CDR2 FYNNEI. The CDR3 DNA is TGTGCCAGCAACCCACCCCTTGGGACCCAGTACTTC. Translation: CASNPPLGTQYF.